These 32 T cell receptor beta chains were sequenced from one sample in a study of Ad26.COV2.S vaccination and SARS-CoV-2 variants. The protocol was immunoSEQ multiplex PCR, while the TCRdb copy is restricted to in-frame clones and leaves out a portion. The sample contains more than 150,000 clones, around 88% of which appear only once. The sample in question was peripheral blood, obtained after recovery from COVID-19. These receptors were collected from a human donor who had recovered from COVID-19.

The rearrangement joins TRBV19 to TRBJ1-1; 12 nucleotides agree with TRBD1. J lost 8 bases, V lost 6 bases, and 4 bases had no gene match. The CDR3 is 13 residues long. CDR1 is LNHDA, CDR2 SQIVND, per germline (reference sequence). The CDR3 protein is CASRGQGAGEAFF. The DNA for the CDR3 is TGTGCCAGTAGGGGACAGGGGGCCGGGGAAGCTTTCTTT.

This clone was observed a few times. The J gene is TRBJ2-7, the V gene TRBV4-1; possibly TRBD1 or TRBD2 for D (5 bases each). Trimming took 0 bases from V and 9 from J, leaving 18 bases between them. The germline gives CDR1 MGHRA, CDR2 YSYEKL. This CDR3 spans 15 amino acids. In DNA, the CDR3 is TGCGCCAGCAGCCAAGATCACGGGGCATACCGAGGGCAGTACTTC. It yields the protein CASSQDHGAYRGQYF.

The gene calls are TRBV5-6 and TRBJ2-3; possibly TRBD2 for D (6 bases). The germline V and J ends were trimmed by 4 bases and 0 bases, with 12 bases remaining between them. The CDR3 is 15 amino acids. Germline V gene lookup returns CDR1 SGHDT and CDR2 YYEEEE. The CDR3 region is CASSRGSGSTDTQYF. CDR3 nucleotides: TGTGCCAGCAGCCGGGGAAGCGGGAGCACAGATACGCAGTATTTT.

This clone was found once. V is TRBV7-9 and J is TRBJ2-6; TRBD1 might be the D (6 bases). Germline V gene sequence: CDR1 SEHNR, CDR2 FQNEAQ (reference sequence). V shed 5 bases and J shed 0 bases, with 17 bases lying between them. The CDR3 is 18 amino acids. The CDR3 here is CASSPPRDTISGANVLTF. The CDR3, as DNA: TGTGCCAGCAGCCCCCCCCGGGACACCATCTCTGGGGCCAACGTCCTGACTTTC.

The V and J genes are TRBV11-2 and TRBJ2-7; tentatively, D is TRBD2 (5 bases). The CDR3 sequence is 11 residues long. Germline assignment: CDR1 SGHAT and CDR2 FQNNGV. Deletions cut 0 bases from V and 9 bases from J, with 6 bases between. CDR3 region: CASSLDGGQYF. DNA of the CDR3: TGTGCCAGCAGCTTAGATGGAGGGCAGTACTTC.

This chain joins TRBV9 and TRBJ1-5; 10 nucleotides align to TRBD1. Germline V CDR1 and CDR2: SGDLS, YYNGEE. The CDR3 length is 15 residues. V was clipped by 0 bases and J by 4 bases; unmatched bases: 1. CDR3 in amino acids: CASSVGQGANQPQHF. CDR3 DNA sequence: TGTGCCAGCAGCGTAGGACAGGGGGCAAATCAGCCCCAGCATTTT.

The rearrangement links TRBV29-1 to TRBJ2-7, with D possibly TRBD1 on 5 matching bases. Germline CDR1 reads SQVTM; CDR2 reads ANQGSEA. V lost 4 bases and J 0 bases, leaving 7 bases between the germline ends. This CDR3 region has 12 residues. CDR3 in amino acids: CSVGDSSYEQYF. The CDR3 DNA follows: TGCAGCGTTGGTGACAGCTCCTACGAGCAGTACTTC.

This chain uses TRBV5-6 with TRBJ2-2; TRBD1 matches at 7 bases. This CDR3 is built from 14 residues. Trimming at V came to 4 bases and at J to 10 bases, leaving 10 bases not matched to a gene. Germline V lookup: CDR1 SGHDT, CDR2 YYEEEE. The CDR3 nucleotides read TGTGCCAGCAGCGCCTGGATGACAGGGATGGAGCTGTTTTTT. Protein sequence: CASSAWMTGMELFF.

The gene calls are TRBV4-2 and TRBJ2-2; D is unresolved. Trimming took off 4 bases at V and 0 bases at J, with 0 bases between the two ends. Germline CDR1 is LGHNA and CDR2 is YNFKEQ. This CDR3 has 12 residues. The CDR3: CASSPNTGELFF. In nucleotides, the CDR3 is TGTGCCAGCAGCCCGAACACCGGGGAGCTGTTTTTT.

The chain is built from TRBV25-1 and TRBJ2-2; D remains unclear. Germline CDR1 is MGHDK and CDR2 is SYGVNS. This CDR3 comprises 13 residues. V dropped 6 bases and J dropped 6 bases, with 11 bases sitting between them. The CDR3 reads CASRNRAPGELFF. In nucleotides, the CDR3 is TGTGCCAGCAGAAATAGGGCGCCCGGGGAGCTGTTTTTT.

J is TRBJ2-1 and V is TRBV29-1; 12 positions agree with TRBD2. Germline trimming cut 7 bases from V and 0 bases from J; bases unmatched to any gene: 1. The length of the CDR3 is 14 residues. Germline lookup yields CDR1 SQVTM and CDR2 ANQGSEA. The CDR3 DNA is TGCAGCGGGGGACTAGCGGGCTCCTACAATGAGCAGTTCTTC. This codes for CSGGLAGSYNEQFF.

The chain recombines TRBV24-1 with TRBJ1-2, with a tentative D call TRBD1 (6 bases). Per the germline V gene, CDR1 is KGHDR and CDR2 is SFDVKD. The CDR3 consists of 15 residues. Trimming took 1 base from V and 2 from J, leaving 10 bases between them. The CDR3 DNA reads TGTGCCACCAGTGATTTTGGTACAGGGAACTATGGCTACACCTTC. It translates to CATSDFGTGNYGYTF.

The chain employs TRBV28 and TRBJ2-7; no reliable D call. Germline V gives CDR1 MDHEN, CDR2 SYDVKM. There are 12 residues in the CDR3. Trimming took off 6 bases at V and 0 bases at J, with 6 bases between the two ends. The CDR3 DNA sequence: TGTGCCAGCAGCGCCTTCTCCTACGAGCAGTACTTC. Translated, it gives CASSAFSYEQYF.

The chain is built from TRBV19 and TRBJ1-3; D not resolved. Germline V gives CDR1 LNHDA, CDR2 SQIVND (reference sequence). V lost 5 bases and J 0 bases, leaving 14 bases between the germline ends. This CDR3 is built from 16 residues. The CDR3 DNA reads TGTGCCAGTAGTGCAAGCGGACGAGACTCTGGAAACACCATATATTTT. Translated: CASSASGRDSGNTIYF. Based on the CDR3 plus reference TRBV19 and TRBJ1-3, the full variable domain is DGGITQSPKYLFRKEGQNVTLSCEQNLNHDAMYWYRQDPGQGLRLIYYSQIVNDFQKGDIAEGYSVSREKKESFPLTVTSAQKNPTAFYLCASSASGRDSGNTIYFGEGSWLTVV.

V usage is TRBV25-1 and J usage is TRBJ1-1, with 8 bases fitting TRBD1. The J segment lost 4 bases and the V segment lost 8 bases, leaving 9 bases of the junction unmatched. CDR3 length equals 14 residues. Per germline, CDR1 MGHDK and CDR2 SYGVNS. The CDR3 DNA reads as TGTGCCAGCTTAGACAGGGGCTTCGGCACTGAAGCTTTCTTT. The encoded protein is CASLDRGFGTEAFF. The variable domain in full, completed from reference TRBV25-1 and TRBJ1-1, reads EADIYQTPRYLVIGTGKKITLECSQTMGHDKMYWYQQDPGMELHLIHYSYGVNSTEKGDLSSESTVSRIRTEHFPLTLESARPSHTSQYLCASLDRGFGTEAFFGQGTRLTVV.

The V and J genes are TRBV3-1 (or the pseudogene TRBV3-2) and TRBJ2-7; 7 bases match TRBD1. The CDR3 loop spans 15 amino acids. Losses at the gene ends were 2 bases for V and 3 bases for J; bases not matched to a gene: 7. Germline loops: CDR1 LGHDT, CDR2 YNNKEL (reference sequence). CDR3 nucleotides: TGTGCCAGCAGCCAAACCGGGACAGCAGACTACGAGCAGTACTTC. It is translated as CASSQTGTADYEQYF.

The J gene is TRBJ1-1, the V gene TRBV2; perhaps TRBD1 as D (5 bases). Per the germline V gene, CDR1 is SNHLY and CDR2 is FYNNEI. CDR3 size: 12 residues. V gave up 5 bases and J gave up 3 bases, with 7 bases separating them. The CDR3 coding sequence is TGTGCCAGCAGTTGGGGGGACACTGAAGCTTTCTTT. It specifies CASSWGDTEAFF. The full variable domain, rest sourced from reference TRBV2 and TRBJ1-1, is EPEVTQTPSHQVTQMGQEVILRCVPISNHLYFYWYRQILGQKVEFLVSFYNNEISEKSEIFDDQFSVERPDGSNFTLKIRSTKLEDSAMYFCASSWGDTEAFFGQGTRLTVV.

This chain uses TRBV11-2 with TRBJ2-7; tentatively, D is TRBD2 (5 bases). V was cut by 1 base and J by 0 bases, with 16 bases left in between. The CDR3 consists of 17 residues. Germline CDR1 reads SGHAT; CDR2 reads FQNNGV. The CDR3 reads CASSLAVGSALSYEQYF. In DNA form, the CDR3 reads TGTGCCAGCAGCTTAGCGGTGGGTAGCGCCCTCTCCTACGAGCAGTACTTC. The variable domain in full, with the rest retrieved from reference TRBV11-2 and TRBJ2-7, is EAGVAQSPRYKIIEKRQSVAFWCNPISGHATLYWYQQILGQGPKLLIQFQNNGVVDDSQLPKDRFSAERLKGVDSTLKIQPAKLEDSAVYLCASSLAVGSALSYEQYFGPGTRLTVT.

This rearrangement joins TRBV6-5 to TRBJ1-6; a possible D gene is TRBD1 (6 bases). The CDR3 runs 14 residues. In germline, CDR1 is MNHEY, CDR2 SVGAGI. V was trimmed by 5 bases and J by 11 bases, leaving 16 bases between them. CDR3 in amino acids: CASSPGAQDPPLHF. The CDR3 coding sequence is TGTGCCAGCAGTCCAGGGGCGCAGGATCCACCCCTCCACTTT.

This clone was picked up one time. CDR3 coding DNA: TGTGCCAGCAGCAAAAGAGAAGCGGGAGTGGACACCGGGGAGCTGTTTTTT. Translation gives CASSKREAGVDTGELFF. This chain uses TRBV21-1 with TRBJ2-2; TRBD2 was called by the table and not checked on the DNA. TRBV21-1 is given as a pseudogene. This CDR3 region has 17 residues.

V is TRBV11-2 and J is TRBJ2-4; a weak D match, TRBD1 (7 bases). V shed 1 base and J shed 8 bases, with 15 bases lying between them. Germline lookup yields CDR1 SGHAT and CDR2 FQNNGV. The CDR3 runs to 15 residues. The CDR3 bases are TGTGCCAGCAGCTTAGGCCAGGGGGGTTGGGACATTCAGTACTTC. Amino acids: CASSLGQGGWDIQYF. Complete variable domain (other parts from reference TRBV11-2 and TRBJ2-4): EAGVAQSPRYKIIEKRQSVAFWCNPISGHATLYWYQQILGQGPKLLIQFQNNGVVDDSQLPKDRFSAERLKGVDSTLKIQPAKLEDSAVYLCASSLGQGGWDIQYFGAGTRLSVL.

The chain has TRBV4-2 and TRBJ2-3; 9 bases agree with TRBD2. From germline, CDR1 is LGHNA and CDR2 YNFKEQ. After removal of 1 base from V and 8 bases from J, the junction contained 4 bases not matched to a gene. The CDR3 sequence is 14 residues long. The CDR3 loop is CASSQGRREGTQYF. The CDR3 region has the DNA TGTGCCAGCAGCCAAGGCCGGCGGGAGGGTACGCAGTATTTT.

For the CDR3, the DNA is TGTGCCAGCAGCTTACTAGCCCCCCCGGATACGCAGTATTTT. It codes for CASSLLAPPDTQYF. V and J are TRBV7-2 and TRBJ2-3; weak D call: TRBD2 (5 bases). V was clipped by 2 bases and J by 6 bases, with 12 bases between them. This CDR3 contains 14 residues. Germline lookup yields CDR1 SGHTA and CDR2 FQGNSA.

The chain has TRBV28 and TRBJ1-5; a possible D gene is TRBD1 (5 bases). With 7 bases removed from V and 2 bases from J, the gap between germline ends came to 15 bases. Germline CDR1 and CDR2: MDHEN and SYDVKM. CDR3 length equals 15 residues. In DNA form, the CDR3 reads TGTGCCAGCAACCCAGGGTTTGGGGGCAATCAGCCCCAGCATTTT. Translation: CASNPGFGGNQPQHF.

CDR3 loop: CASSVTGGNNSPLHF. CDR3 sequence (DNA): TGTGCCAGCAGCGTCACAGGGGGGAATAATTCACCCCTCCACTTT. The chain links TRBV9 to TRBJ1-6, with 8 bases matching TRBD1. This CDR3 has 15 amino acids. The V and J ends lost 2 bases and 5 bases, in that order; junction bases with no gene match: 3. Germline CDR1 reads SGDLS; CDR2 reads YYNGEE.

The rearrangement uses TRBV11-2 and TRBJ1-2; the D is unclear. Germline V gene sequence: CDR1 SGHAT, CDR2 FQNNGV. Trimming pared 0 bases from V and 4 bases from J, leaving 9 bases between. The CDR3 covers 14 residues. As DNA, the CDR3 is TGTGCCAGCAGCTTAGATTGGGCAGCCTATGGCTACACCTTC. It specifies CASSLDWAAYGYTF.

The V gene is TRBV20-1, the J gene TRBJ1-2; no clear D. Trimming shortened V by 6 bases and J by 4 bases, and 6 bases separated the two germline ends. The CDR3 is made up of 10 amino acids. Germline lookup yields CDR1 DFQATT and CDR2 SNEGSKA (reference sequence). The CDR3 coding sequence is TGCAGTGCCTTACCCTATGGCTACACCTTC. Translation gives CSALPYGYTF.

The rearrangement links TRBV29-1 to TRBJ2-7; tentatively, D is TRBD1 (7 bases). This CDR3 is built from 11 residues. Trimming cost V 4 bases and J 8 bases, with 12 bases left between them. The V gene's germline CDR1 is SQVTM and CDR2 ANQGSEA. The DNA for the CDR3 is TGCAGCGTTGGGGGGGACAGTCAGCAGTACTTC. Its translation: CSVGGDSQQYF.

The J gene is TRBJ1-2, the V gene TRBV6-2 or TRBV6-3; weak D call: TRBD1 (5 bases). The CDR3 is 11 residues long. Germline-derived CDR1 and CDR2 are MNHEY and SVGEGT. V was trimmed by 4 bases and J by 13 bases, leaving 13 bases between them. The chain's CDR3 is CASSSIRAVTF. Written as DNA, the CDR3 is TGTGCCAGCAGTTCCATCAGGGCCGTCACCTTC.

This clone was found once. The rearrangement links TRBV27 to TRBJ1-3, with 8 nucleotides matching TRBD1. The V gene's germline CDR1 is MNHEY and CDR2 SMNVEV (reference sequence). The junction had 7 bases not matched to a gene; V was cut back by 11 bases and J by 1 base. The length of the CDR3 is 14 residues. CDR3 residues: CADNRDRSGNTIYF. CDR3 bases: TGTGCCGACAACCGGGACAGGTCTGGAAACACCATATATTTT.

The CDR3 nucleotides are TGTGCCAGCTCTTTAAGGCTTAACTATGGCTACACCTTC. Translated: CASSLRLNYGYTF. The rearrangement uses TRBV18 and TRBJ1-2; D unclear. The V and J ends lost 6 bases and 1 base respectively, with 9 bases between them. The CDR3 totals 13 residues. Per germline, CDR1 KGHSH and CDR2 LQKENI.

The J gene is TRBJ2-1, the V gene TRBV25-1; D not certain. From germline, CDR1 is MGHDK and CDR2 SYGVNS. Trimming left V 0 bases short and J 6 bases short, with 6 bases between. This CDR3 is 13 amino acids long. CDR3 protein: CASSEYWGNEQFF. The CDR3 DNA follows: TGTGCCAGCAGTGAATATTGGGGCAATGAGCAGTTCTTC.